A single sample gave rise to the 26 T cell receptor beta chains below, sequenced in a study of molecular identifiers for immune sequencing clone quantification (dated by TCRdb to between 2018 and 2020). Library preparation employed PCR. Sequencing instrument: NextSeq 500. Starting from the raw public reads, TCRdb applied fastp trimming at Q25, assembled clones with MiXCR and retained in-frame beta chains. Each entry merges the rows of one CDR3 protein and shows their most common DNA and genes. A total of more than 95,000 distinct CDR3 sequences appear in this sample, roughly 26% of them only once. Of the sample, 0.94% falls within the top ten clones. Sample: naive CD8+ T cells from blood, with Jurkat cell RNA spiked in. What the cell subset or site label conveys for this sample: FACS-sorted CD8+CD4-CCR7+CD45RA+ naive T cells. All receptors come from a human donor in good health. Some libraries in this study had Jurkat cell RNA spiked in.

The chain uses TRBV30 and TRBJ1-1; no firm D call. Trimming cost V 4 bases and J 5 bases, with 11 bases left between them. Germline-derived CDR1 and CDR2 are GTSNPN and SVGIG (reference sequence). The CDR3 is made up of 12 amino acids. The CDR3 loop reads CAWTNLGTEAFF. CDR3 bases: TGTGCCTGGACCAACCTGGGGACTGAAGCTTTCTTT.

In its sample, this clonotype was seen a few times. Possible read error: a much larger clone is one base away. The chain combines TRBV7-8 with TRBJ2-5; D is possibly TRBD1 (5 bases). Germline CDR1 SGHVS, CDR2 FQNEAQ. This CDR3 comprises 14 residues. The CDR3 nucleotides read TGTGCCAGCAGCCGCCGGTGGGGCCAAGAGGCCCAGTACTTC. Translated, it gives CASSRRWGQEAQYF.

In the case of this clonotype: Given a much more abundant clone one base away, this may be a read error. This is likely a read error, given that the CDR3 carries no conserved phenylalanine or tryptophan at its end. The chain employs TRBV14 and TRBJ1-1; unclear D gene. This CDR3 spans 14 amino acids. Trimming took off 0 bases at V and 0 bases at J, with 5 bases between the two ends. Germline V lookup: CDR1 SGHDN, CDR2 FVKESK. CDR3 protein: CASSQEAMNTEAFL. CDR3 bases: TGTGCCAGCAGCCAAGAAGCTATGAACACTGAAGCTTTCCTT.

As concerns this clonotype: Since a much larger clone is just one base distant, this may be a read error. The rearrangement joins TRBV6-6 to TRBJ2-7, with D uncertain. The CDR3 runs 12 residues. The V gene's germline CDR1 is MNHNY and CDR2 SVGAGI (reference sequence). The CDR3 protein is CASSPDTYEQHF. CDR3 coding DNA: TGTGCCAGCAGCCCTGACACCTACGAGCAGCACTTC.

This clonotype came up many times. This sequence joins TRBV4-3 and TRBJ2-1, with no clear D. Germline assignment: CDR1 LGHNA and CDR2 YSLEER. Trimming shortened V by 0 bases and J by 8 bases, and 14 bases separated the two germline ends. This CDR3 is 15 amino acids long. This chain's CDR3 is CASSQDMGTNYEQFF. CDR3 nucleotide sequence: TGCGCCAGCAGCCAAGATATGGGAACAAACTATGAGCAGTTCTTC.

This clonotype showed up many times. The chain joins TRBV29-1 to TRBJ2-5, with a weak D call TRBD1 (6 bases). The CDR3 covers 16 residues. Germline V CDR1 and CDR2: SQVTM, ANQGSEA. V dropped 3 bases and J dropped 1 base, with 18 bases sitting between them. CDR3 nucleotide sequence: TGCAGCGTTGATGGAGGCAGGGGAACTACCCAAGAGACCCAGTACTTC. Amino acid sequence: CSVDGGRGTTQETQYF.

Note on this clonotype: The limits of the CDR3 on the DNA are not certain, so only TCRdb's listed CDR3 is given. The V gene is TRBV7-5, the J gene TRBJ2-4; the DNA was not used to check the table's D call, TRBD1. TRBV7-5 is classified as a pseudogene. From its first to its last residue, the CDR3 has 17 amino acids. The CDR3 loop is CISVPEANRTEENIQYF.

This clonotype was recorded many times. This chain joins TRBV6-6 and TRBJ2-5; tentative D call: TRBD1 (5 bases). V was pared by 2 bases and J by 2 bases, with 9 bases between. The CDR3 is 14 amino acids. Germline lookup yields CDR1 MNHNY and CDR2 SVGAGI (reference sequence). CDR3 DNA sequence: TGTGCCAGCAGTTACGAAGACAGTCAAGAGACCCAGTACTTC. The encoded protein is CASSYEDSQETQYF.

Points on this clonotype: An end of the junction differs from the germline gene, which may be a read error. The chain couples TRBV28 to TRBJ2-5, with D maybe TRBD1 (5 bases). CDR3 length: 13 amino acids. CDR1 is MDHEN, CDR2 SYDVKM, per germline. DNA of the CDR3: TGTGCCAGCGGTAGGGGTGACCAAGACACCCAGTACTTT. Encoded protein: CASGRGDQDTQYF.

Comments on this clonotype: An end of the junction does not agree with germline; a read error may underlie this. This chain links TRBV4-3 with TRBJ2-1, with unresolved D. Per germline, CDR1 LGHNA and CDR2 YSLEER. This CDR3 contains 16 residues. The CDR3 DNA reads as TGCGCCCGCAGCCCGGATTACACGGACTCCTACAATGAGCAGTTCTTC. It codes for CARSPDYTDSYNEQFF.

This clonotype was seen at least ten times. This chain uses TRBV4-3 with TRBJ1-2; maybe TRBD1 (5 bases). Trimming cost V 0 bases and J 2 bases, with 7 bases left between them. The CDR3 runs to 14 residues. Germline V CDR1 and CDR2: LGHNA, YSLEER. The CDR3 coding sequence is TGCGCCAGCAGCCAAGATTGGACAAACTATGGCTACACCTTC. It yields the protein CASSQDWTNYGYTF.

This clonotype was seen many times. CDR3 sequence reads: CASSPGTVSNQPQHF. Here the CDR3 DNA reads TGTGCCAGCAGCCCTGGGACAGTCAGCAATCAGCCCCAGCATTTT. The chain employs TRBV6-2 or TRBV6-3 and TRBJ1-5, with TRBD1 matching 7 bases. CDR1 is MNHEY, CDR2 SVGEGT, per germline. This CDR3 comprises 15 residues. J was trimmed by 1 base and V by 6 bases; bases with no gene match: 6.

This clonotype came up many times. The chain uses TRBV7-9 and TRBJ2-4; tentatively, D is TRBD2 (5 bases). Germline loops: CDR1 SEHNR, CDR2 FQNEAQ (reference sequence). This CDR3 contains 15 residues. V lost 0 bases to trimming and J lost 0 bases, with 6 bases between them. For the CDR3, the DNA is TGTGCCAGCAGCTTAGCCGGACTAGCCAAAAACATTCAGTACTTC. This translates into CASSLAGLAKNIQYF. Full variable domain (remainder filled in from reference TRBV7-9 and TRBJ2-4): DTGVSQNPRHKITKRGQNVTFRCDPISEHNRLYWYRQTLGQGPEFLTYFQNEAQLEKSRLLSDRFSAERPKGSFSTLEIQRTEQGDSAMYLCASSLAGLAKNIQYFGAGTRLSVL.

This clonotype has a single count. Since the CDR3 does not end with the conserved phenylalanine or tryptophan, this likely comes from a read error. This sequence joins TRBV7-9 and TRBJ2-1, with D perhaps matching TRBD1 (5 bases). CDR1 is SEHNR and CDR2 is FQNEAQ in the germline V gene (reference sequence). The CDR3 runs 15 residues. V was pared by 3 bases and J by 7 bases, with 16 bases between. The CDR3 protein is CASSLGPINRNEQFL. The DNA of the CDR3 is TGTGCCAGCAGCTTGGGGCCAATTAACCGGAATGAGCAGTTCCTC.

Comments on this clonotype: This sequence may be a read error, since a much larger clone differs from it by one base. The chain is built from TRBV6-1 and TRBJ2-3; 7 bases agree with TRBD2. The CDR3 runs to 14 residues. Germline V gene sequence: CDR1 MNHNS, CDR2 SASEGT. With V trimmed by 10 bases and J by 8 bases, 15 bases remained unmatched. The chain's CDR3 is CATGRSRMGATQYF. CDR3 nucleotide sequence: TGTGCCACCGGGAGGTCGCGAATGGGAGCTACGCAGTATTTT.

This clonotype was seen only a few times. V is TRBV27 and J is TRBJ2-2; 9 bases map to TRBD2. J lost 5 bases, V lost 8 bases, and 6 bases had no gene match. CDR3 size: 14 residues. The V gene's germline CDR1 is MNHEY and CDR2 SMNVEV (reference sequence). The CDR3 DNA is TGTGCCAGCGGCGTGCTAGCGGGGACCGGGGAGCTGTTTTTT. Translating it yields CASGVLAGTGELFF.

This clonotype was seen many times. V and J are TRBV30 and TRBJ2-5; D perhaps matches TRBD2 (5 bases). CDR1 is GTSNPN, CDR2 SVGIG, per germline (reference sequence). Trimming left V 7 bases short and J 4 bases short, with 16 bases between. The CDR3 is 13 residues long. This CDR3 is CASPVGDRETQYF. DNA for the CDR3: TGTGCCTCCCCCGTGGGAGACCGAGAGACCCAGTACTTC.

Worth noting for this clonotype: This may come from a read error, since a much larger clone is one base off. CDR3 sequence reads: CASSGWGGTGELFF. Written as DNA, the CDR3 is TGTGCCAGCAGCGGATGGGGCGGGACCGGGGAGCTGTTTTTT. The chain employs TRBV14 and TRBJ2-2, with D perhaps TRBD1 or TRBD2 (5 bases each). CDR1 is SGHDN and CDR2 is FVKESK in the germline V gene. Trimming removed 5 bases at V and 5 bases at J, with 12 bases between. The CDR3 spans 14 residues. Complete variable domain (other parts from reference TRBV14 and TRBJ2-2): EAGVTQFPSHSVIEKGQTVTLRCDPISGHDNLYWYRRVMGKEIKFLLHFVKESKQDESGMPNNRFLAERTGGTYSTLKVQPAELEDSGVYFCASSGWGGTGELFFGEGSRLTVL.

The V call is TRBV6-2 or TRBV6-3, the J call TRBJ2-7, with D unclear. Germline CDR1 reads MNHEY; CDR2 reads SVGEGT. Trimming removed 2 bases at V and 3 bases at J, with 8 bases between. This CDR3 has 13 amino acids. The CDR3 spells CASSYGRVYEQYF. The CDR3 nucleotides are TGTGCCAGCAGTTACGGCAGAGTCTACGAGCAGTACTTC.

This clonotype was recorded many times. The chain joins TRBV27 to TRBJ2-7; D is perhaps TRBD2 (5 bases). Germline CDR1 is MNHEY and CDR2 is SMNVEV (reference sequence). Trimming shortened V by 5 bases and J by 4 bases, and 18 bases separated the two germline ends. This CDR3 is built from 15 residues. This chain's CDR3 is CASSPYPPGKYEQYF. The CDR3 DNA follows: TGTGCCAGCAGTCCTTATCCCCCGGGGAAGTACGAGCAGTACTTC.

This clonotype was seen many times. CDR3 sequence: CASSWDRDRNQPQHF. CDR3 sequence (DNA): TGCGCCAGCAGCTGGGACAGGGACCGCAATCAGCCCCAGCATTTT. The rearrangement links TRBV4-1 to TRBJ1-5, with TRBD1 identical over 9 bases. The CDR3 totals 15 residues. Germline-derived CDR1 and CDR2 are MGHRA and YSYEKL. The J segment lost 2 bases and the V segment lost 5 bases, leaving 4 bases of the junction unmatched.

This clonotype was seen many times. The chain combines TRBV4-1 with TRBJ1-2; no reliable D call. The CDR3 has 15 residues. Per germline, CDR1 MGHRA and CDR2 YSYEKL. Trimming removed 1 base at V and 2 bases at J, with 11 bases between. CDR3 region: CASSQVSIKNYGYTF. The DNA of the CDR3 is TGCGCCAGCAGCCAAGTCTCGATAAAGAACTATGGCTACACCTTC.

This clonotype showed up many times. V usage is TRBV3-1 and J usage is TRBJ2-5; 10 nucleotides match TRBD2. V dropped 2 bases and J dropped 3; count of bases not matched to a gene: 9. Per germline, CDR1 LGHDT and CDR2 YNNKEL (reference sequence). This CDR3 is 17 amino acids long. CDR3 nucleotides: TGTGCCAGCAGCCAATTCCTAGCGGGAGTATTTGAAGAGACCCAGTACTTC. Its translation: CASSQFLAGVFEETQYF.

In its sample, this clonotype was seen many times. The rearrangement links TRBV5-6 to TRBJ2-3, with D maybe TRBD2 (5 bases). There are 15 residues in the CDR3. Germline assignment: CDR1 SGHDT and CDR2 YYEEEE. Trimming took off 4 bases at V and 4 bases at J, with 16 bases between the two ends. The CDR3 spells CASSPWTGNSDTQYF. CDR3 in DNA: TGTGCCAGCAGCCCCTGGACGGGGAACTCAGATACGCAGTATTTT.

This clonotype was picked up many times. The chain combines TRBV20-1 with TRBJ2-1, with D unresolved. Trimming pared 3 bases from V and 4 bases from J, leaving 7 bases between. The CDR3 totals 12 residues. The germline gives CDR1 DFQATT, CDR2 SNEGSKA (reference sequence). DNA of the CDR3: TGCAGTGCTAGCGGGTCTTACAATGAGCAGTTCTTC. This codes for CSASGSYNEQFF.

The sample holds a few counts of this clonotype. V gene TRBV9 combines with J gene TRBJ2-1, with D perhaps matching TRBD1 or TRBD2 (5 bases each). The V end lost 4 bases, the J end lost 2 bases, and 13 bases lay between the germline ends. Looked up from germline, CDR1 is SGDLS and CDR2 is YYNGEE. This CDR3 is 15 amino acids long. The CDR3 spells CASSPVGEPYNEQFF. In DNA form, the CDR3 reads TGTGCCAGCAGCCCCGTGGGGGAACCCTACAATGAGCAGTTCTTC.